Below, 24 T cell receptor beta chains from the same sample are listed, as sequenced in a study of T cells after yellow fever vaccination. MiXCR, run by TCRdb on the 5' RACE reads, gives a single entry per CDR3 protein. Here the sample spans 500,000 to 550,000 distinct CDR3 sequences, around a fifth being singletons. This sample comprised PBMCs, obtained 21 days after the first yellow fever vaccination. Source of these receptors: a man younger than 35 who received the YFV17D yellow fever vaccine.

The CDR3 spells CSARQGSENTEAFF. The CDR3 region has the DNA TGCAGTGCTAGGCAGGGATCGGAGAACACTGAAGCTTTCTTT. The rearrangement links TRBV20-1 to TRBJ1-1; maybe TRBD1 (5 bases). Germline V gene data show CDR1 as DFQATT and CDR2 as SNEGSKA (reference sequence). V lost 3 bases to trimming and J lost 1 base, with 12 bases between them. This CDR3 has 14 residues.

Only a few counts were recorded for this clonotype. This sequence joins TRBV4-1 and TRBJ2-7; D might be TRBD1 or TRBD2, each matching 6 bases. Between the trimmed V and J ends, which lost 0 bases and 6 bases, there was a span of 12 bases. The germline V gene has CDR1 MGHRA and CDR2 YSYEKL. This CDR3 has 14 amino acids. The CDR3 is CASSQDPGAGEQYV. In nucleotides, the CDR3 is TGCGCCAGCAGCCAAGATCCGGGGGCGGGCGAGCAGTACGTC.

This clonotype showed up just a few times. The gene calls are TRBV5-1 and TRBJ1-2; 7 bases are shared with TRBD1. Germline V lookup: CDR1 SGHRS, CDR2 YFSETQ. The CDR3 has 14 amino acids. V was clipped by 4 bases and J by 4 bases; unmatched bases: 7. CDR3 region: CASSPPGQAYGYTF. CDR3 nucleotide sequence: TGCGCCAGCAGCCCGCCCGGACAGGCCTATGGCTACACCTTC. Full variable domain (outside the CDR3, taken from reference TRBV5-1 and TRBJ1-2): KAGVTQTPRYLIKTRGQQVTLSCSPISGHRSVSWYQQTPGQGLQFLFEYFSETQRNKGNFPGRFSGRQFSNSRSEMNVSTLELGDSALYLCASSPPGQAYGYTFGSGTRLTVV.

In its sample, this clonotype was seen a few times. The J gene is TRBJ1-6, the V gene TRBV3-1, with D unclear. The CDR3 is made up of 12 amino acids. Per the germline V gene, CDR1 is LGHDT and CDR2 is YNNKEL (reference sequence). The V gene lost 3 bases and the J gene lost 15 bases, with 12 bases spanning the gap. The chain's CDR3 is CASSHYSSLLHF. The CDR3 DNA reads as TGTGCCAGCAGCCACTATAGTTCCCTCCTCCACTTT. Full variable domain (outside the CDR3, taken from reference TRBV3-1 and TRBJ1-6): DTAVSQTPKYLVTQMGNDKSIKCEQNLGHDTMYWYKQDSKKFLKIMFSYNNKELIINETVPNRFSPKSPDKAHLNLHINSLELGDSAVYFCASSHYSSLLHFGNGTRLTVT.

This clonotype was recorded a few times. The chain employs TRBV6-2 or TRBV6-3 and TRBJ1-2; D not certain. Germline V gene sequence: CDR1 MNHEY, CDR2 SVGEGT. This CDR3 spans 11 amino acids. The germline V and J ends were trimmed by 2 bases and 7 bases, with 5 bases remaining between them. The CDR3 loop is CASSYMAGYTF. CDR3 sequence (DNA): TGTGCCAGCAGTTACATGGCTGGCTACACCTTC.

V is TRBV28 and J is TRBJ1-1; no clear D. The germline CDR1 and CDR2 sequences are MDHEN and SYDVKM. CDR3 length: 12 amino acids. V was trimmed by 5 bases and J by 5 bases, leaving 9 bases between them. Written as DNA, the CDR3 is TGTGCCAGCAGTCTGGAGGAGACTGAAGCTTTCTTT. Protein sequence: CASSLEETEAFF.

The CDR3: CAISESRSSYEQYF. The CDR3 DNA is TGTGCCATCAGTGAGTCTAGAAGCTCCTACGAGCAGTACTTC. This chain uses TRBV10-3 with TRBJ2-7; D unclear. CDR3 length: 14 residues. Germline V CDR1 and CDR2: ENHRY, SYGVKD. V was pared by 0 bases and J by 0 bases, with 6 bases between.

The chain employs TRBV27 and TRBJ2-4; TRBD1 agrees at 7 bases. The CDR3 runs 16 residues. J gave up 2 bases and V 6 bases, and 10 bases lay outside the gene matches. Germline V CDR1 and CDR2: MNHEY, SMNVEV (reference sequence). The CDR3 DNA reads as TGTGCCAGCAGGGGGGTAACAGGGGACCCCAAAAACATTCAGTACTTC. This codes for CASRGVTGDPKNIQYF.

This clonotype has a handful of counts. The rearrangement joins TRBV12-3 or TRBV12-4 to TRBJ1-4; possibly TRBD1 for D (5 bases). The CDR3 covers 15 residues. V lost 3 bases, J lost 11 bases, and 19 bases lay in between. The DNA of the CDR3 is TGTGCCAGCAGTTTCAGAGGGACCCGAGGAGGGAAACTGTTTTTT. It is translated as CASSFRGTRGGKLFF.

V usage is TRBV20-1 and J usage is TRBJ2-2, with a tentative D call TRBD1 (5 bases). V lost 1 base and J 4 bases, leaving 7 bases between the germline ends. The germline V gene encodes CDR1 DFQATT and CDR2 SNEGSKA (reference sequence). The CDR3 is 13 residues long. The CDR3 DNA reads TGCAGTGCTAGAGTGGGGCTCACCGGGGAGCTGTTTTTT. This gives the protein CSARVGLTGELFF.

The chain combines TRBV5-6 with TRBJ1-2; D possibly corresponds to TRBD1 (5 bases). Germline CDR1 and CDR2: SGHDT and YYEEEE. Deletions cut 6 bases from V and 5 bases from J, with 14 bases between. This CDR3 region has 13 residues. The CDR3 nucleotides read TGTGCCAGCAAGCTGGGGGAAAATTATGGCTACACCTTC. Residues: CASKLGENYGYTF.

The J gene is TRBJ2-1, the V gene TRBV29-1; 9 nucleotides agree with TRBD2. The CDR3 is 13 residues long. J lost 4 bases, V lost 4 bases, and 2 bases had no gene match. Germline V gene data show CDR1 as SQVTM and CDR2 as ANQGSEA. The CDR3 loop reads CSVVLAGYNEQFF. As DNA, the CDR3 is TGCAGCGTTGTGCTAGCGGGGTACAATGAGCAGTTCTTC.

This clonotype was observed a handful of times. The J gene is TRBJ2-5, the V gene TRBV6-6; weak D call: TRBD2 (5 bases). The V end lost 6 bases, the J end lost 2 bases, and 10 bases lay between the germline ends. Germline V lookup: CDR1 MNHNY, CDR2 SVGAGI (reference sequence). The CDR3 spans 13 residues. CDR3 loop: CASRPTIQETQYF. The DNA of the CDR3 is TGTGCCAGCAGACCGACTATTCAAGAGACCCAGTACTTC.

The chain employs TRBV29-1 and TRBJ2-7; perhaps TRBD1 as D (7 bases). V lost 2 bases, J lost 1 base, and 12 bases lay in between. The CDR3 runs 14 residues. Germline CDR1 and CDR2: SQVTM and ANQGSEA. The CDR3 is CSVETGDSSYEQYF. DNA for the CDR3: TGCAGCGTTGAAACAGGGGACTCTTCCTACGAGCAGTACTTC.

The V gene is TRBV5-5, the J gene TRBJ1-5, with D uncertain. The CDR3 contains 16 residues. V lost 3 bases and J lost 0, with 13 bases in between. Germline CDR1 SGHKS, CDR2 YYEKEE (reference sequence). CDR3 in amino acids: CASSSPSEYSNQPQHF. The CDR3 DNA sequence: TGTGCCAGCAGCTCACCTTCAGAATATAGCAATCAGCCCCAGCATTTT. The complete variable domain, with remaining parts taken from reference TRBV5-5 and TRBJ1-5, reads DAGVTQSPTHLIKTRGQQVTLRCSPISGHKSVSWYQQVLGQGPQFIFQYYEKEERGRGNFPDRFSARQFPNYSSELNVNALLLGDSALYLCASSSPSEYSNQPQHFGDGTRLSIL.

The chain has TRBV6-2 or TRBV6-3 and TRBJ1-5; D not certain. Germline V gene lookup returns CDR1 MNHEY and CDR2 SVGEGT. Trimming removed 8 bases from V and 3 bases from J, with 11 bases in between. This CDR3 region has 13 residues. CDR3 region: CASGNLVNQPQHF. In DNA form, the CDR3 reads TGTGCCAGCGGTAATTTGGTCAATCAGCCCCAGCATTTT.

The CDR3 protein is CASSLARRQTQYF. For the CDR3, the DNA is TGCGCCAGCAGCTTGGCCAGGAGACAGACCCAGTACTTC. The chain links TRBV5-1 to TRBJ2-5; D unclear. Trimming removed 0 bases at V and 6 bases at J, with 9 bases between. This CDR3 contains 13 residues. Germline V lookup: CDR1 SGHRS, CDR2 YFSETQ.

This clonotype has a handful of counts. The CDR3 reads CASSQTGTGGYEQYF. In nucleotides, the CDR3 is TGCGCCAGCAGCCAAACCGGGACAGGGGGCTACGAGCAGTACTTC. The J gene is TRBJ2-7, the V gene TRBV4-1; 11 nucleotides line up with TRBD1. This CDR3 spans 15 amino acids. Per germline, CDR1 MGHRA and CDR2 YSYEKL. V trimming: 2 bases; J trimming: 3 bases; junction bases outside the gene matches: 3.

The V call is TRBV5-1, the J call TRBJ1-1, with a weak D call TRBD1 (5 bases). V gave up 4 bases and J gave up 3 bases, with 13 bases separating them. The CDR3 covers 14 residues. Germline-derived CDR1 and CDR2 are SGHRS and YFSETQ. As DNA, the CDR3 is TGCGCCAGCAGCCCTCGCAGGGCGGACACTGAAGCTTTCTTT. Its translation is CASSPRRADTEAFF.

There are a few counts of this clonotype. The gene calls are TRBV4-1 and TRBJ2-7; the match to TRBD1 covers 8 bases. The germline V gene encodes CDR1 MGHRA and CDR2 YSYEKL. Losses at the gene ends were 5 bases for V and 9 bases for J; bases not matched to a gene: 9. The CDR3 spans 13 residues. This CDR3 reads CASSVDRDWVQYV. CDR3 coding DNA: TGCGCCAGCAGCGTGGACAGGGATTGGGTGCAGTACGTC.

The sample holds a few counts of this clonotype. The gene calls are TRBV14 and TRBJ2-2; D might be TRBD1 (5 bases). This CDR3 spans 17 amino acids. The ends were cut back, 0 bases at V and 2 bases at J, with 13 bases in the middle. Germline values: CDR1 SGHDN, CDR2 FVKESK. Here the CDR3 reads CASSQDPQWGNTGELFF. In DNA form, the CDR3 reads TGTGCCAGCAGCCAAGACCCACAATGGGGCAACACCGGGGAGCTGTTTTTT.

This clonotype has only a few counts. The rearrangement links TRBV10-3 to TRBJ2-7; D unresolved. The germline V gene encodes CDR1 ENHRY and CDR2 SYGVKD. This CDR3 comprises 13 residues. The germline V and J ends were trimmed by 6 bases and 3 bases, with 12 bases remaining between them. The CDR3 here is CAIRSPIFYEQYF. The CDR3 bases are TGTGCCATCAGGTCTCCTATTTTCTACGAGCAGTACTTC.

The rearrangement joins TRBV20-1 to TRBJ1-2; TRBD1 matches at 11 bases. V shed 0 bases and J 13 bases; nucleotides not matched to a gene: 13. This CDR3 is 15 amino acids long. CDR1 is DFQATT and CDR2 is SNEGSKA in the germline V gene (reference sequence). CDR3 DNA: TGCAGTGCTAGAGATCGTCTTATGGGACAGGGGGATCCCACCTTC. Amino acid sequence: CSARDRLMGQGDPTF.

V and J are TRBV12-3 or TRBV12-4 and TRBJ2-7; D possibly uses TRBD1 or TRBD2 (5 bases each). V was clipped by 2 bases and J by 6 bases, with 14 bases between them. The CDR3 loop spans 14 amino acids. The CDR3 DNA reads as TGTGCCAGCAGTTTAATAAGTCTCGGGGCCGAGCAGTACTTC. Its translation is CASSLISLGAEQYF.